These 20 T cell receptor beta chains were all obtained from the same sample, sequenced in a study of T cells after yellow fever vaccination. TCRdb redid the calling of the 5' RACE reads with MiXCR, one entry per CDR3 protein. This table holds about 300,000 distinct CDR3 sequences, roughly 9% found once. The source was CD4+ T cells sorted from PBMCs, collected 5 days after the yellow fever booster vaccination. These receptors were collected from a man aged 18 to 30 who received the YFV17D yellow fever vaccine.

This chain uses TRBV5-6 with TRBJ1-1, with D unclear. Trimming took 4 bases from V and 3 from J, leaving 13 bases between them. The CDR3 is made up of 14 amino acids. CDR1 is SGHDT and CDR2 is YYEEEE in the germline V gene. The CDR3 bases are TGTGCCAGCAGCCCTACTGATTGGGACACTGAAGCTTTCTTT. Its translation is CASSPTDWDTEAFF.

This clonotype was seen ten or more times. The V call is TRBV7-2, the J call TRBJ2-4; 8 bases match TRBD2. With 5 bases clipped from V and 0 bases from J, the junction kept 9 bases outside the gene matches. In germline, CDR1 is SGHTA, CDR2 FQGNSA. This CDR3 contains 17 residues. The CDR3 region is CASSPGGAGAAKNIQYF. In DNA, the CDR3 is TGTGCCAGCAGCCCGGGAGGGGCGGGGGCAGCCAAAAACATTCAGTACTTC.

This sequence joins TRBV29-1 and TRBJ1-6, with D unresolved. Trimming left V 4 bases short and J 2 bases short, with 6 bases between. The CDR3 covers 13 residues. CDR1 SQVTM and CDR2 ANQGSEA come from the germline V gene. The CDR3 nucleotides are TGCAGCGTTGCAGAAACCTATAATTCACCCCTCCACTTT. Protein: CSVAETYNSPLHF.

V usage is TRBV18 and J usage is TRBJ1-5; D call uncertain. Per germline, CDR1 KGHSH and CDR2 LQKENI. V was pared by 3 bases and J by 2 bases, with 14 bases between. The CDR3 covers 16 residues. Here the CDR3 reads CASSPGLPRGNQPQHF. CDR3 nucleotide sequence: TGTGCCAGCTCACCTGGACTCCCGAGGGGCAATCAGCCCCAGCATTTT.

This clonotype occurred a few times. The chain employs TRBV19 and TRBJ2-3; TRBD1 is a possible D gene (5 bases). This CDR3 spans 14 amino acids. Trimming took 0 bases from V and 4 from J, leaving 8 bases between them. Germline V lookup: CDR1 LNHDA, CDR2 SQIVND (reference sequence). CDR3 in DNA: TGTGCCAGTAGTATAGAGGGGCCCGCAGATACGCAGTATTTT. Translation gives CASSIEGPADTQYF.

CDR3 loop: CASSYSRVRAGELFF. DNA of the CDR3: TGTGCCAGCAGTTACTCCAGGGTGAGGGCCGGGGAGCTGTTTTTT. V and J are TRBV6-5 and TRBJ2-2, with D perhaps matching TRBD1 or TRBD2 (5 bases each). The V end was cut by 0 bases, the J end by 6 bases, with 11 bases between. Germline lookup yields CDR1 MNHEY and CDR2 SVGAGI. The CDR3 has 15 residues.

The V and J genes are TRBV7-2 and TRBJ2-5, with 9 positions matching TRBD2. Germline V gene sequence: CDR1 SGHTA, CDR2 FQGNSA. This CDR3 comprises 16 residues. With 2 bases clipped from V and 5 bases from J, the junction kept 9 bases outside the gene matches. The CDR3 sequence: CASSLYLSGGWETQYF. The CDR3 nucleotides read TGTGCCAGCAGCTTATATCTTAGCGGGGGTTGGGAGACCCAGTACTTC.

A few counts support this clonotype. CDR3 loop: CASSFPRLSDTQYF. CDR3 DNA sequence: TGTGCCAGCAGCTTCCCCAGGCTGTCAGATACGCAGTATTTT. The chain carries TRBV5-4 and TRBJ2-3; no definite D call. The germline gives CDR1 SGHNT, CDR2 YYREEE (reference sequence). This CDR3 comprises 14 residues. V dropped 2 bases and J dropped 4 bases, with 11 bases sitting between them.

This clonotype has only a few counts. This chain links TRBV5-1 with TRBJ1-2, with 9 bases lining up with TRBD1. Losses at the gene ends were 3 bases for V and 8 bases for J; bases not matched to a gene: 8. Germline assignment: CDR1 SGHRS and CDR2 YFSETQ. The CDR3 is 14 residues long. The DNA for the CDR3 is TGCGCCAGCAGCTCCAGAAGGGACAGGGTCGGCTACACCTTC. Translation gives CASSSRRDRVGYTF.

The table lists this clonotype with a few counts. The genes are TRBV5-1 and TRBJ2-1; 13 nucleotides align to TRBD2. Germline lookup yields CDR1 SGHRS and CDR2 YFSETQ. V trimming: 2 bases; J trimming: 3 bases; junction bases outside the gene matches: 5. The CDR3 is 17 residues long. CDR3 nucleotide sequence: TGCGCCAGCAGCTTAAAACTAGCGGGGGGGAGCTACAATGAGCAGTTCTTC. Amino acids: CASSLKLAGGSYNEQFF.

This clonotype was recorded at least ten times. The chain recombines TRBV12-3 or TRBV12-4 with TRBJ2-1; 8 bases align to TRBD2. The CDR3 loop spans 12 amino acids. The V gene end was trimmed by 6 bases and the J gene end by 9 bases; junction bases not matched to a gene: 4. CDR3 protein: CASRSRGVEQFF. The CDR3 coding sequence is TGTGCCAGCAGATCGCGGGGGGTTGAGCAGTTCTTC.

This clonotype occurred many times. The CDR3 DNA reads TGCGCCAGCAGGTTGAGGTCTGACACTGAAGCTTTCTTT. Amino acid sequence: CASRLRSDTEAFF. The chain is built from TRBV5-1 and TRBJ1-1; D ambiguous. The CDR3 covers 13 residues. CDR1 SGHRS and CDR2 YFSETQ come from the germline V gene. Trimming pared 5 bases from V and 3 bases from J, leaving 11 bases between.

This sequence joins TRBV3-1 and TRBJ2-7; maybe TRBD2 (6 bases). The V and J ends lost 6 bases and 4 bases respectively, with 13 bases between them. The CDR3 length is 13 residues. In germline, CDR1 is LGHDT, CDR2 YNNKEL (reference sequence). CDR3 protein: CASRMEGTYEQYF. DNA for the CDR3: TGTGCCAGCAGGATGGAGGGGACTTACGAGCAGTACTTC.

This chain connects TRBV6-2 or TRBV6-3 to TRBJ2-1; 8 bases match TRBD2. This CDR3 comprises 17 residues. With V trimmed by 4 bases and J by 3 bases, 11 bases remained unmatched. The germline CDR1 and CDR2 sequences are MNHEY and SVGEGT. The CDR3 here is CASSFRYGRGDYNEQFF. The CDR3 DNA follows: TGTGCCAGCAGTTTCCGCTACGGGCGGGGGGACTACAATGAGCAGTTCTTC.

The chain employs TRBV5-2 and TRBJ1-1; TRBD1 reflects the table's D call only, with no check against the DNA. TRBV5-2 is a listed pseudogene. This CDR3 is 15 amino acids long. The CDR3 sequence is CASSQFKGVNTEAFF. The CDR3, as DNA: TGTGCCAGCAGCCAATTCAAGGGGGTGAACACTGAAGCTTTCTTT.

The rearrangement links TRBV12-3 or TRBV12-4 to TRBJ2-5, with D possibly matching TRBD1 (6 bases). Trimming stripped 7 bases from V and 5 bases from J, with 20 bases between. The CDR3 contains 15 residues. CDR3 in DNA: TGTGCCAGCACCCCGGGACACAGGGTAGGGGAGACCCAGTACTTC. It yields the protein CASTPGHRVGETQYF.

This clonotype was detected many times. CDR3 sequence: CASSQVTGAGYEQYF. The DNA for the CDR3 is TGCGCCAGCAGCCAAGTCACAGGGGCTGGCTACGAGCAGTACTTC. This rearrangement joins TRBV4-1 to TRBJ2-7; 7 bases are shared with TRBD1. The CDR3 consists of 15 residues. Germline assignment: CDR1 MGHRA and CDR2 YSYEKL. V lost 1 base, J lost 3 bases, and 6 bases stayed unmatched.

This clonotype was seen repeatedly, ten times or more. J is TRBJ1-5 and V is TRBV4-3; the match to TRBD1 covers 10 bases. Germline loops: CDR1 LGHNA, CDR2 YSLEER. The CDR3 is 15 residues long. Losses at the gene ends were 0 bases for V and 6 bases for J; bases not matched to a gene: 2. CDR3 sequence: CASSQDGQGGQPQHF. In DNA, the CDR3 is TGCGCCAGCAGCCAAGACGGACAGGGGGGTCAGCCCCAGCATTTT.

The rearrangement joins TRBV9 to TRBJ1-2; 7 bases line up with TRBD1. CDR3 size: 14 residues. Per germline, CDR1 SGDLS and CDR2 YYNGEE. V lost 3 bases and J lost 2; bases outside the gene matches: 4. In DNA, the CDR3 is TGTGCCAGCAGCGGCGACAGGGCGAACTATGGCTACACCTTC. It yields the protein CASSGDRANYGYTF.

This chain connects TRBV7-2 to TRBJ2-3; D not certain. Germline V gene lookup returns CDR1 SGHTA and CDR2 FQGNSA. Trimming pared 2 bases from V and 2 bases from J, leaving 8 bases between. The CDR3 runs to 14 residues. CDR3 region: CASSLRLTTDTQYF. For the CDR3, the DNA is TGTGCCAGCAGCTTAAGACTCACCACAGATACGCAGTATTTT.